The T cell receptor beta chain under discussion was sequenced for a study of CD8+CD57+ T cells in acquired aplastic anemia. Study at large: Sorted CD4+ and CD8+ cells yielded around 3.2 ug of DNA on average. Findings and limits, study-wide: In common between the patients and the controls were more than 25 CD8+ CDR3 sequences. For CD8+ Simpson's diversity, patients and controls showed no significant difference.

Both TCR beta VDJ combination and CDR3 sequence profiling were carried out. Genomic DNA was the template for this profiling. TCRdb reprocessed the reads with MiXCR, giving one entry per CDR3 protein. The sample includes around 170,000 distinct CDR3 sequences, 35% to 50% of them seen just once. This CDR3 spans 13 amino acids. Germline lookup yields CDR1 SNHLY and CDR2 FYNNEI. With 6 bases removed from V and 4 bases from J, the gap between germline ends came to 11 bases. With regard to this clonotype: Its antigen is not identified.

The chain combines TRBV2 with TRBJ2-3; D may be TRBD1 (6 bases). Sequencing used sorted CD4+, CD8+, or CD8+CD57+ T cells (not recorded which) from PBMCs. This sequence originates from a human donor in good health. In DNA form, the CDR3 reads TGTGCCAGCAGCGCAGGGGACGCAGATACGCAGTATTTT. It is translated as CASSAGDADTQYF. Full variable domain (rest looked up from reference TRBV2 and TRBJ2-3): EPEVTQTPSHQVTQMGQEVILRCVPISNHLYFYWYRQILGQKVEFLVSFYNNEISEKSEIFDDQFSVERPDGSNFTLKIRSTKLEDSAMYFCASSAGDADTQYFGPGTRLTVL.